One and the same sample provided the 21 T cell receptor beta chains below, sequenced in a study of blood T cells in healthy people across ages. A second 7 to 11 cycle PCR used barcoded and J-beta primers. One entry per CDR3 protein, called by TCRdb with MiXCR from the 5' RACE reads. The sample lists approximately 350,000 distinct CDR3 sequences; 50% to 60% were seen once. Sequences were obtained from blood. The receptor source for this set is a man in his fifties or sixties in good health.

CDR3 sequence: CASSLNSGRASEQFF. CDR3 in DNA: TGTGCCAGCAGCTTAAATAGCGGGAGGGCTAGTGAGCAGTTCTTC. V gene TRBV7-6 combines with J gene TRBJ2-1; 11 bases align to TRBD2. The J segment lost 9 bases and the V segment lost 2 bases, leaving 6 bases of the junction unmatched. Germline values: CDR1 SGHVS, CDR2 FNYEAQ. This CDR3 has 15 amino acids.

V gene TRBV3-1 combines with J gene TRBJ2-3; 9 bases line up with TRBD2. J was trimmed by 1 base and V by 4 bases; bases with no gene match: 9. CDR1 is LGHDT and CDR2 is YNNKEL in the germline V gene (reference sequence). This CDR3 spans 17 amino acids. The CDR3: CASSRLGGGAGTDTQYF. CDR3 in DNA: TGTGCCAGCAGCCGCCTGGGCGGGGGGGCCGGCACAGATACGCAGTATTTT.

The J gene is TRBJ2-1, the V gene TRBV4-2, with 7 bases that match TRBD2. CDR3 length: 16 amino acids. V shed 4 bases, J shed 1 base, and the junction held 7 bases outside the gene matches. Per germline, CDR1 LGHNA and CDR2 YNFKEQ. This CDR3 reads CASSREGPSSYNEQFF. DNA for the CDR3: TGTGCCAGCAGCCGGGAGGGGCCTAGTTCCTACAATGAGCAGTTCTTC.

J is TRBJ2-5 and V is TRBV7-3, with 9 bases matching TRBD2. V was clipped by 2 bases and J by 5 bases; unmatched bases: 3. The CDR3 loop spans 14 amino acids. Germline V gene sequence: CDR1 SGHTA, CDR2 FQGTGA. This CDR3 reads CASSLEGLAETQYF. DNA of the CDR3: TGTGCCAGCAGCTTAGAAGGACTAGCGGAGACCCAGTACTTC.

This clonotype was counted a single time. An end of the junction does not agree with germline; a read error may underlie this. This chain joins TRBV20-1 and TRBJ2-5; TRBD1 agrees at 8 bases. This CDR3 spans 14 amino acids. Germline V gives CDR1 DFQATT, CDR2 SNEGSKA (reference sequence). Here the CDR3 reads CSAGQGHRQETQYF. CDR3 in DNA: TGCAGTGCAGGACAGGGTCATCGACAAGAGACCCAGTACTTT.

The chain links TRBV7-9 to TRBJ2-7, with 12 bases aligning to TRBD2. CDR1 is SEHNR, CDR2 FQNEAQ, per germline (reference sequence). J lost 2 bases, V lost 3 bases, and 5 bases had no gene match. There are 16 residues in the CDR3. The CDR3 reads CASSFGLAGSPYEQYF. In nucleotides, the CDR3 is TGTGCCAGCAGCTTCGGACTAGCGGGATCCCCCTACGAGCAGTACTTC.

The chain is built from TRBV9 and TRBJ2-3; 12 bases line up with TRBD2. V lost 0 bases and J lost 0; bases outside the gene matches: 5. The CDR3 sequence is 18 residues long. Germline assignment: CDR1 SGDLS and CDR2 YYNGEE. The CDR3 sequence is CASSVATGLAGSTDTQYF. The CDR3 nucleotides read TGTGCCAGCAGCGTAGCTACGGGACTAGCGGGCAGCACAGATACGCAGTATTTT. Together with reference TRBV9 and TRBJ2-3, the CDR3 gives the full variable domain: DSGVTQTPKHLITATGQRVTLRCSPRSGDLSVYWYQQSLDQGLQFLIQYYNGEERAKGNILERFSAQQFPDLHSELNLSSLELGDSALYFCASSVATGLAGSTDTQYFGPGTRLTVL.

This clonotype has at least ten counts. This chain joins TRBV12-3 or TRBV12-4 and TRBJ2-7; no clear D gene. This CDR3 is built from 13 residues. V lost 2 bases and J lost 2, with 7 bases in between. The CDR3 nucleotides read TGTGCCAGCAGTTTAAGGAACGCCTACGAGCAGTACTTC. Its protein is CASSLRNAYEQYF.

This sequence joins TRBV20-1 and TRBJ2-5; TRBD2 matches at 7 bases. Germline V gene data show CDR1 as DFQATT and CDR2 as SNEGSKA (reference sequence). The junction had 8 bases not matched to a gene; V was cut back by 8 bases and J by 5 bases. The CDR3 runs to 12 residues. The CDR3 sequence: CSFGGLVETQYF. In nucleotides, the CDR3 is TGCAGTTTCGGGGGGTTGGTGGAGACCCAGTACTTC.

CDR3 residues: CASSLLEGGQYF. CDR3 bases: TGCGCCAGCAGCTTGTTGGAGGGGGGGCAGTATTTT. V is TRBV5-1 and J is TRBJ2-3; tentatively, D is TRBD1 or TRBD2 (6 bases each). Germline CDR1 reads SGHRS; CDR2 reads YFSETQ. V shed 1 base and J shed 11 bases, with 11 bases lying between them. This CDR3 has 12 amino acids.

This chain joins TRBV10-1 and TRBJ2-1, with D possibly TRBD1 on 6 matching bases. The germline V and J ends were trimmed by 7 bases and 10 bases, with 17 bases remaining between them. CDR3 size: 13 residues. The germline V gene has CDR1 WNHNN and CDR2 SYGVQD (reference sequence). This CDR3 is CASNQGSFAEQFF. Here the CDR3 DNA reads TGCGCCAGCAACCAGGGGTCCTTCGCCGAGCAGTTCTTC.

V usage is TRBV20-1 and J usage is TRBJ2-1; tentatively, D is TRBD2 (5 bases). The CDR3 has 14 residues. CDR1 and CDR2 (germline): DFQATT, SNEGSKA (reference sequence). V was clipped by 3 bases and J by 9 bases, with 18 bases between them. This CDR3 reads CSASERGPVGEQFF. CDR3 bases: TGCAGTGCTAGTGAGAGAGGGCCGGTGGGTGAGCAGTTCTTC.

The V call is TRBV4-3, the J call TRBJ1-1; 8 nucleotides match TRBD1. Germline V gene lookup returns CDR1 LGHNA and CDR2 YSLEER. V was pared by 2 bases and J by 6 bases, with 5 bases of the junction left unmatched. This CDR3 comprises 14 residues. CDR3 residues: CASSQTGGRAEAFF. CDR3 coding DNA: TGCGCCAGCAGCCAAACAGGGGGTCGGGCTGAAGCTTTCTTT.

This clonotype was counted ten times or more. The chain combines TRBV27 with TRBJ2-7, with TRBD1 matching over 8 bases. Germline V gene lookup returns CDR1 MNHEY and CDR2 SMNVEV (reference sequence). Trimming removed 4 bases from V and 2 bases from J; junction bases left unmatched: 7. The CDR3 loop spans 15 amino acids. The CDR3: CASSSRGTGPYEQYF. CDR3 in DNA: TGTGCCAGCAGTTCCCGCGGGACAGGTCCCTACGAGCAGTACTTC.

This clonotype was counted once. J is TRBJ1-2 and V is TRBV29-1; D might be TRBD1 (5 bases). Germline lookup yields CDR1 SQVTM and CDR2 ANQGSEA. Trimming stripped 6 bases from V and 8 bases from J, with 16 bases between. There are 12 residues in the CDR3. The CDR3 sequence: CSVIQDSYGYTF. The CDR3 nucleotides read TGCAGCGTGATTCAAGACAGCTACGGCTACACCTTC.

The chain employs TRBV6-6 and TRBJ2-5; 8 nucleotides align to TRBD1. The CDR3 runs to 16 residues. From germline, CDR1 is MNHNY and CDR2 SVGAGI (reference sequence). Trimming cost V 6 bases and J 2 bases; bases outside gene matches: 11. The CDR3 loop is CASSGGTGKGQETQYF. The CDR3 DNA sequence: TGTGCCAGCAGCGGTGGGACAGGAAAGGGACAAGAGACCCAGTACTTC.

The rearrangement joins TRBV4-1 to TRBJ1-1, with D uncertain. Trimming pared 0 bases from V and 10 bases from J, leaving 12 bases between. Germline assignment: CDR1 MGHRA and CDR2 YSYEKL. This CDR3 comprises 13 residues. The CDR3 here is CASSQDGQRAAFF. CDR3 coding DNA: TGCGCCAGCAGCCAAGATGGGCAGAGAGCAGCTTTCTTT.

V is TRBV6-1 and J is TRBJ1-2; D gene ambiguous. V was cut by 2 bases and J by 7 bases, with 14 bases left in between. The CDR3 contains 14 residues. Germline V CDR1 and CDR2: MNHNS, SASEGT. Here the CDR3 reads CASSELWMRCGYTF. In DNA form, the CDR3 reads TGTGCCAGCAGTGAACTGTGGATGCGCTGTGGCTACACCTTC.

This clonotype was picked up a small number of times. The rearrangement uses TRBV6-1 and TRBJ2-4, with D possibly being TRBD1 or TRBD2 (6 bases each). The J call may be incorrect, as the DNA end agrees better with TRBJ2-7. The CDR3 has 15 amino acids. The germline V gene encodes CDR1 MNHNS and CDR2 SASEGT. CDR3 sequence: CASSAAGGALYEQYF. The CDR3 DNA sequence: TGTGCCAGCTCTGCTGCCGGGGGCGCGTTGTACGAGCAGTACTTC.

CDR3 region: CSAVNRGLTDTQYF. Here the CDR3 DNA reads TGCAGTGCTGTAAACAGGGGGCTCACGGATACGCAGTATTTT. The chain links TRBV20-1 to TRBJ2-3; 9 positions agree with TRBD1. The V and J ends lost 5 bases and 6 bases, in that order; junction bases with no gene match: 9. The CDR3 spans 14 residues. CDR1 and CDR2 (germline): DFQATT, SNEGSKA (reference sequence).

The chain recombines TRBV6-6 with TRBJ2-1, with 12 bases aligning to TRBD2. Germline values: CDR1 MNHNY, CDR2 SVGAGI (reference sequence). This CDR3 spans 16 amino acids. The V gene end was trimmed by 4 bases and the J gene end by 10 bases; junction bases not matched to a gene: 11. The CDR3 region is CASSSSTSGSTYEQFF. The CDR3 DNA sequence: TGTGCCAGCAGTTCCTCGACTAGCGGGAGTACGTACGAGCAGTTCTTC.